A selection of T cell receptor beta chains follows, all from one sample in a study of blood T cell repertoires in COVID-19. Libraries were prepared by immunoSEQ multiplex PCR; TCRdb keeps only in-frame clonotypes and omits some of them. The sample records about 180,000 clones, 86% being singletons. Sequencing input: peripheral blood. The receptors stem from a man between 65 and 85 years old with active or convalescent COVID-19. Each CDR3 is given with its conserved first and last residue. Each record gives: V gene, D gene, clone size, J gene, CDR3 protein, CDR3 DNA. The D gene is left open where the match is weak. Size is omitted from some rows. Given values are once, few, many or a class for expanded clones.

TRBV19	.	.	TRBJ1-6	CASKDLRDTSPLHF	TGTGCCAGTAAGGACCTACGGGATACTTCACCCCTCCACTTT
TRBV6-2/TRBV6-3	.	.	TRBJ2-1	CASSYHQGYEQFF	TGTGCCAGCAGTTACCATCAGGGCTATGAGCAGTTCTTC
TRBV29-1	.	.	TRBJ2-1	CSVETGRGGNEQFF	TGCAGCGTCGAAACAGGCCGGGGAGGTAATGAGCAGTTCTTC
TRBV7-2	.	.	TRBJ2-7	CASSLSRTAYEQYF	TGTGCCAGCAGCTTATCTCGGACAGCCTACGAGCAGTACTTC
TRBV19	TRBD2	.	TRBJ2-7	CASSIPTGGAEQYF	TGTGCCAGTAGTATCCCGACCGGGGGGGCCGAGCAGTACTTC
TRBV28	.	.	TRBJ1-5	CASSPPGDHGHF	TGTGCCAGCAGCCCACCAGGGGACCACGGGCATTTT
TRBV30	.	.	TRBJ1-5	CAWGRGWNNQPQHF	TGTGCCTGGGGAAGGGGTTGGAACAATCAGCCCCAGCATTTT
TRBV7-2	TRBD1	.	TRBJ1-1	CASSLLGQGNTEAFF	TGTGCCAGCAGCTTATTGGGACAGGGTAACACTGAAGCTTTCTTT
TRBV18	.	.	TRBJ1-6	CASSPQGPNSPLHF	TGTGCCAGCTCACCTCAGGGGCCCAATTCACCCCTCCACTTT
TRBV18	.	.	TRBJ1-1	CASSPGGAGTEAFF	TGTGCCAGCTCACCAGGGGGGGCGGGCACTGAAGCTTTCTTT
TRBV7-2	TRBD1	.	TRBJ1-1	CASSLHQGGFTEAFF	TGTGCCAGCAGCCTGCACCAAGGGGGCTTTACTGAAGCTTTCTTT
TRBV12-5	TRBD1	.	TRBJ1-5	CASGITYDRGLGQPQHF	TGTGCTAGTGGTATAACTTACGACAGGGGGCTAGGTCAGCCCCAGCATTTT
TRBV5-1	.	.	TRBJ2-5	CASSLVPGKETQYF	TGCGCCAGCAGCTTGGTGCCAGGGAAAGAGACCCAGTACTTC
TRBV7-8	TRBD1	.	TRBJ2-5	CASSFTDRGGETQYF	TGTGCCAGCAGCTTTACGGACAGGGGAGGAGAGACCCAGTACTTC
TRBV7-9	.	.	TRBJ1-1	CASSLAKTSDMNTEAFF	TGTGCCAGCAGCTTAGCTAAGACCAGCGATATGAACACTGAAGCTTTCTTT
TRBV6-5	.	.	TRBJ1-1	CASSFTGSGTEAFF	TGTGCCAGCAGTTTCACAGGGAGTGGCACTGAAGCTTTCTTT
TRBV6-5	TRBD1	.	TRBJ1-3	CASRGTGGANTIYF	TGTGCCAGCAGGGGGACAGGGGGCGCGAACACCATATATTTT
TRBV6-5	.	.	TRBJ2-7	CASSYSSHRSEQYF	TGTGCCAGCAGTTACTCGAGTCATCGTAGCGAGCAGTACTTC
TRBV6-2/TRBV6-3	TRBD1	.	TRBJ2-7	CASSSAGQGGNEQYF	TGTGCCAGCAGTTCCGCGGGACAGGGTGGGAACGAGCAGTACTTC
TRBV5-1	.	.	TRBJ1-4	CASSPTGVDEKLFF	TGCGCCAGCAGCCCCACGGGGGTCGATGAAAAACTGTTTTTT
TRBV2	.	once	TRBJ2-4	CASSGQGTKGKNIQYF	TGTGCCAGCAGTGGACAGGGGACTAAGGGCAAAAACATTCAGTACTTC
TRBV28	TRBD1	.	TRBJ1-4	CASRGTGNEKLFF	TGTGCCAGCAGGGGGACAGGGAATGAAAAACTGTTTTTT
TRBV6-5	.	.	TRBJ1-1	CASSYPGGGNTEAFF	TGTGCCAGCAGTTACCCCGGGGGGGGGAACACTGAAGCTTTCTTT
TRBV30	.	.	TRBJ1-6	CAWKQGMNSPLHF	TGTGCCTGGAAACAGGGTATGAATTCACCCCTCCACTTT
TRBV11-2	TRBD1	few	TRBJ1-1	CASSSGQAAKNTEAFF	TGTGCCAGCAGCTCAGGACAGGCAGCCAAGAACACTGAAGCTTTCTTT
TRBV6-5	.	many	TRBJ2-6	CASSPQLAGANVLTF	TGTGCCAGCAGTCCGCAGTTGGCTGGGGCCAACGTCCTGACTTTC
TRBV9	.	.	TRBJ1-1	CASSAETKTEAFF	TGTGCCAGCAGCGCCGAGACAAAAACTGAAGCTTTCTTT
TRBV11-2	TRBD2	.	TRBJ2-1	CASSSTSGGYSYNEQFF	TGTGCCAGCAGCTCTACTAGCGGGGGGTACTCCTACAATGAGCAGTTCTTC
TRBV15	.	.	TRBJ2-7	CATSRYVQGTLDEQYF	TGTGCCACCAGCAGATATGTCCAGGGCACGTTGGACGAGCAGTACTTC
TRBV19	.	.	TRBJ1-6	CASSKGLRLYNSPLHF	TGTGCCAGTAGTAAGGGACTTCGACTCTATAATTCACCCCTCCACTTT
TRBV10-1	.	.	TRBJ2-1	CASSPRWDNEQFF	TGCGCCAGCTCCCCGAGGTGGGACAATGAGCAGTTCTTC
TRBV7-2	TRBD2	.	TRBJ2-7	CASSPGLAGYEQYF	TGTGCCAGCAGCCCGGGACTAGCGGGCTACGAGCAGTACTTC
TRBV3-1/TRBV3-2	TRBD1	few	TRBJ2-3	CASSLFWGTGGDTQYF	TGTGCCAGCAGCCTCTTCTGGGGGACAGGGGGCGATACGCAGTATTTT
TRBV27	.	.	TRBJ1-5	CASSLNGTPLTEPQHF	TGTGCCAGCAGTTTAAATGGGACACCGCTAACGGAGCCCCAGCATTTT
TRBV27	.	.	TRBJ2-1	CASSLLQGRVYNEQFF	TGTGCCAGCAGTTTATTACAGGGAAGGGTCTACAATGAGCAGTTCTTC
TRBV19	.	.	TRBJ2-1	CASSIWQGRDEQFF	TGTGCCAGTAGTATATGGCAGGGTAGGGATGAGCAGTTCTTC
TRBV20-1	.	.	TRBJ1-1	CSARVGGEAFF	TGCAGTGCTAGAGTAGGGGGTGAAGCTTTCTTT
TRBV5-1	.	.	TRBJ1-2	CASSLSDRNYGYTF	TGCGCCAGCAGCTTGTCGGACAGAAACTATGGCTACACCTTC
TRBV6-5	.	.	TRBJ1-1	CASSYGGYVNTEAFF	TGTGCCAGCAGTTACGGGGGCTACGTGAACACTGAAGCTTTCTTT
TRBV11-2	TRBD1	.	TRBJ2-7	CASSSTDRGSYEQYF	TGTGCCAGCAGCTCAACGGACAGGGGCTCCTACGAGCAGTACTTC
TRBV2	.	.	TRBJ2-1	CASRPEAYEQFF	TGTGCCAGCCGTCCAGAGGCGTATGAGCAGTTCTTC
TRBV4-1	TRBD1	.	TRBJ1-2	CASSQTRDSYGYTF	TGCGCCAGCAGCCAGACCCGGGACAGCTATGGCTACACCTTC
TRBV7-9	TRBD1	.	TRBJ1-1	CASKSGGGTEAFF	TGTGCCAGCAAATCAGGGGGTGGGACTGAAGCTTTCTTT
TRBV7-8	TRBD2	.	TRBJ2-7	CASSLPRTSAGEQYF	TGTGCCAGCAGCCTGCCGCGGACCTCAGCGGGAGAGCAGTACTTC
TRBV15	.	.	TRBJ1-2	CATSTNRLQNNYGYTF	TGTGCCACCAGCACTAACCGCCTACAGAATAACTATGGCTACACCTTC
TRBV10-2	.	.	TRBJ1-1	CASSENMRTEAFF	TGCGCCAGCAGTGAGAACATGAGGACTGAAGCTTTCTTT
TRBV7-2	TRBD1	.	TRBJ1-5	CASSLEQGYNQPQHF	TGTGCCAGCAGCTTAGAACAGGGGTACAATCAGCCCCAGCATTTT
TRBV11-1	.	.	TRBJ2-5	CASSSTGGLRETQYF	TGTGCCAGCAGCTCGACAGGAGGTTTACGAGAGACCCAGTACTTC